This TCR beta chain originates from a study of shared clonotypes between healthy human individuals. Study-level results: For naive CD4 cells, roughly 5% of clonotypes were shared across a handful of donors. The small donor group covered limited genetic and exposure diversity. Generation probability values for non-shared clonotypes were lower than those for clonotypes shared by all four donors.

The repertoire was sequenced with immunoSEQ multiplex PCR; TCRdb's copy has only in-frame clones and lacks some. The sample shows more than 2 million clones, about 93% of them seen only once. CD45RO-negative, CCR7-positively selected cells formed the naive CD8 fraction, excluding terminally differentiated effector memory CD45RA+ cells. None of the donors, who were healthy HIV-negative adults, had recently had acute infections or vaccinations. Germline-derived CDR1 and CDR2 are SEHNR and FQNEAQ (reference sequence). This CDR3 is built from 14 residues. Trimming cost V 5 bases and J 2 bases, with 13 bases left between them. The count of this clone is one. The antigen is not known. Other DNA sequences in the sample encode the same CDR3.

Material: naive CD8+ T cells from PBMCs. The chain joins TRBV7-9 to TRBJ2-7; perhaps TRBD2 as D (6 bases). This clonotype was sampled from a man aged 18 to 29 in good health. Some clones in this sample may be carry-over from other donors' samples. CDR3 in DNA: TGTGCCAGCAGCCCCGGGGGTAGAACCTACGAGCAGTACTTC. Protein product: CASSPGGRTYEQYF. Looking up the rest from reference TRBV7-9 and TRBJ2-7 gives the full variable domain: DTGVSQNPRHKITKRGQNVTFRCDPISEHNRLYWYRQTLGQGPEFLTYFQNEAQLEKSRLLSDRFSAERPKGSFSTLEIQRTEQGDSAMYLCASSPGGRTYEQYFGPGTRLTVT.